This T cell receptor beta chain appears in the sequencing data of a study of control samples from healthy donors and cancer patients. Sequencing used immunoSEQ multiplex PCR; TCRdb keeps in-frame clones, though not all of them. The sample contains about 230,000 clones, 82% of which appear only once. This clonotype was sampled from a woman between 55 and 75 years old with lung cancer. Sequences were obtained from PBMCs.

The chain's CDR3 is CASSPSDSQETQYF. Written as DNA, the CDR3 is TGCGCCAGCAGCCCGTCGGACAGCCAAGAGACCCAGTACTTC. V usage is TRBV5-1 and J usage is TRBJ2-5; a possible D gene is TRBD1 (6 bases). Trimming cost V 4 bases and J 1 base, with 11 bases left between them. This CDR3 region has 14 residues. The germline CDR1 and CDR2 sequences are SGHRS and YFSETQ. Together with reference TRBV5-1 and TRBJ2-5, the CDR3 gives the full variable domain: KAGVTQTPRYLIKTRGQQVTLSCSPISGHRSVSWYQQTPGQGLQFLFEYFSETQRNKGNFPGRFSGRQFSNSRSEMNVSTLELGDSALYLCASSPSDSQETQYFGPGTRLLVL.